This passage covers 30 T cell receptor beta chains from one sample sequenced in a study of regulatory T cells in long-lasting Graves disease. Arm-PCR with iRepertoire HTBI primers amplified the CDR3 regions for these TCR beta libraries. TCRdb analysed the multiplex PCR reads with MiXCR anew, one entry per CDR3 protein. The sample holds 600,000 to 650,000 distinct CDR3 sequences, under 20% seen once. The time point is: newly diagnosed GD, antithyroid drugs for less than 3 months. From PBMCs, RNA was extracted and then used to make the TCR library. These data were also reused for a study on T cells in Graves' hyperthyroidism and ophthalmopathy.

Source: peripheral blood mononuclear cells (PBMCs), taken at new diagnosis, from a patient treated with antithyroid drugs. The receptors derive from a woman aged 30 to 39 with Graves disease.

This clonotype has at least ten counts. This chain links TRBV6-1 with TRBJ2-7; tentatively, D is TRBD1 (5 bases). Germline V gene data show CDR1 as MNHNS and CDR2 as SASEGT. Trimming stripped 5 bases from V and 2 bases from J, with 13 bases between. This CDR3 spans 14 amino acids. The CDR3 sequence is CASSRGGPTYEQYF. CDR3 nucleotide sequence: TGTGCCAGCAGTAGGGGCGGCCCCACCTACGAGCAGTACTTC.

This clonotype was detected many times. The chain has TRBV28 and TRBJ2-2; 8 nucleotides line up with TRBD2. CDR1 is MDHEN, CDR2 SYDVKM, per germline. This CDR3 has 15 residues. Trimming took 11 bases from V and 2 from J; bases not matched to a gene: 10. CDR3 DNA sequence: TGTGCCGGATGTACCGGGACTAGAAACACCGGGGAGCTGTTTTTT. Translation gives CAGCTGTRNTGELFF.

This clonotype showed up many times. This chain uses TRBV7-3 with TRBJ1-6, with 7 bases lining up with TRBD1. Per germline, CDR1 SGHTA and CDR2 FQGTGA. The CDR3 consists of 14 residues. Germline trimming cut 4 bases from V and 6 bases from J; bases unmatched to any gene: 3. CDR3: CASSSGTVNSPLHF. CDR3 nucleotides: TGTGCCAGCAGCTCCGGGACAGTTAATTCACCCCTCCACTTT.

This chain uses TRBV24-1 with TRBJ2-1; TRBD2 matches at 8 bases. J lost 8 bases, V lost 4 bases, and 12 bases had no gene match. This CDR3 comprises 16 residues. Germline CDR1 KGHDR, CDR2 SFDVKD. CDR3 coding DNA: TGTGCCACCAGTGACGTGACGGGAGGGGACGGGGATGAGCAGTTCTTC. Translating it yields CATSDVTGGDGDEQFF.

This clonotype occurred many times. The gene calls are TRBV20-1 and TRBJ2-3; 13 bases are a match to TRBD2. The CDR3 is 16 residues long. The V gene end was trimmed by 1 base and the J gene end by 3 bases; junction bases not matched to a gene: 4. CDR1 and CDR2 from the germline V gene are DFQATT and SNEGSKA (reference sequence). The CDR3 is CSARGPGLAGTDTQYF. The CDR3 DNA follows: TGCAGTGCTAGAGGGCCGGGACTAGCGGGGACAGATACGCAGTATTTT.

The chain has TRBV2 and TRBJ2-6; no clear D. Trimming shortened V by 5 bases and J by 1 base, and 6 bases separated the two germline ends. The CDR3 is 14 residues long. CDR1 is SNHLY and CDR2 is FYNNEI in the germline V gene. The CDR3 loop is CASSQESGANVLTF. Here the CDR3 DNA reads TGTGCCAGCAGTCAGGAGTCTGGGGCCAACGTCCTGACTTTC.

The V gene is TRBV29-1, the J gene TRBJ2-2; 9 bases match TRBD1. The CDR3 spans 13 residues. The germline V gene encodes CDR1 SQVTM and CDR2 ANQGSEA. Germline trimming cut 7 bases from V and 5 bases from J; bases unmatched to any gene: 5. Here the CDR3 reads CSARTGVTGELFF. CDR3 DNA sequence: TGCAGCGCCCGGACAGGGGTGACCGGGGAGCTGTTTTTT.

This clonotype was picked up many times. The V call is TRBV5-1, the J call TRBJ2-2; D is uncertain. From germline, CDR1 is SGHRS and CDR2 YFSETQ. The CDR3 runs to 15 residues. Trimming removed 2 bases at V and 2 bases at J, with 10 bases between. The CDR3 reads CASSLRQSNTGELFF. CDR3 nucleotide sequence: TGCGCCAGCAGCTTACGGCAGAGTAACACCGGGGAGCTGTTTTTT.

The chain carries TRBV20-1 and TRBJ2-2; D tentatively fits TRBD1 or TRBD2 (7 bases each). Germline-derived CDR1 and CDR2 are DFQATT and SNEGSKA (reference sequence). This CDR3 is built from 15 residues. V lost 6 bases, J lost 4 bases, and 18 bases lay in between. CDR3 DNA: TGCAGTGCCCGTGCGACAGGGAGGGGCACCGGGGAGCTGTTTTTT. Encoded protein: CSARATGRGTGELFF.

Points on this clonotype: At one end, the junction sequence differs from germline, possibly due to a read error. The chain employs TRBV11-1 and TRBJ2-5; no clear D. CDR1 is SGHAT, CDR2 FQDESV, per germline (reference sequence). This CDR3 is built from 11 residues. The CDR3 DNA is TGTGCCAACAGCTTAGGAGAGACCCAGTACTTC. This codes for CANSLGETQYF.

This clonotype was seen only a few times. The chain combines TRBV9 with TRBJ2-4; 8 positions agree with TRBD1. The germline CDR1 and CDR2 sequences are SGDLS and YYNGEE. This CDR3 region has 14 residues. The J segment lost 5 bases and the V segment lost 3 bases, leaving 4 bases of the junction unmatched. This chain's CDR3 is CASSAWGQENIQYF. The CDR3 nucleotides are TGTGCCAGCAGCGCCTGGGGACAGGAAAACATTCAGTACTTC.

This clonotype was counted only a few times. CDR3 nucleotide sequence: TGTGCCAGTAGTATGATTAGGGCGGCCCATGGCGATGAGCAGTTCTTC. This sequence encodes CASSMIRAAHGDEQFF. The chain couples TRBV19 to TRBJ2-1; no definite D call. The V end lost 3 bases, the J end lost 8 bases, and 20 bases lay between the germline ends. Germline CDR1 reads LNHDA; CDR2 reads SQIVND (reference sequence). This CDR3 region has 16 residues.

This chain uses TRBV4-1 with TRBJ2-3; D not certain. Germline CDR1 reads MGHRA; CDR2 reads YSYEKL. The CDR3 totals 14 residues. Trimming stripped 1 base from V and 2 bases from J, with 7 bases between. The DNA for the CDR3 is TGCGCCAGCAGCCAAGGCGACAACACAGATACGCAGTATTTT. Translating it yields CASSQGDNTDTQYF.

This chain joins TRBV28 and TRBJ2-5, with 15 bases matching TRBD2. Germline CDR1 and CDR2: MDHEN and SYDVKM. There are 17 residues in the CDR3. J was trimmed by 3 bases and V by 8 bases; bases with no gene match: 10. CDR3 sequence: CASGLAGGPIGKETQYF. In DNA, the CDR3 is TGTGCCAGCGGACTAGCGGGAGGGCCGATCGGAAAAGAGACCCAGTACTTC.

Many counts were recorded for this clonotype. V usage is TRBV2 and J usage is TRBJ1-2; no clear D gene. The CDR3 totals 15 residues. V was shortened by 6 bases and J by 0 bases, with 14 bases between the two germline ends. CDR1 SNHLY and CDR2 FYNNEI come from the germline V gene. CDR3 amino acids: CASSLDSGSNYGYTF. For the CDR3, the DNA is TGTGCCAGCAGCCTAGACTCCGGGTCTAACTATGGCTACACCTTC. The complete variable domain, with remaining parts taken from reference TRBV2 and TRBJ1-2, reads EPEVTQTPSHQVTQMGQEVILRCVPISNHLYFYWYRQILGQKVEFLVSFYNNEISEKSEIFDDQFSVERPDGSNFTLKIRSTKLEDSAMYFCASSLDSGSNYGYTFGSGTRLTVV.

About this clonotype: One junction end disagrees with the germline gene, perhaps due to a read error. The gene calls are TRBV9 and TRBJ1-1; no definite D call. Per the germline V gene, CDR1 is SGDLS and CDR2 is YYNGEE. This CDR3 is built from 13 residues. The CDR3 coding sequence is TGTGCCAGCAGCGTTTCAGTAAACACTGAAGCTGTCTTT. Translated: CASSVSVNTEAVF.

The table lists this clonotype with many counts. The chain uses TRBV7-8 and TRBJ2-1; 10 positions agree with TRBD2. The DNA end lines up better with TRBJ2-5; the J call may be wrong. Germline CDR1 and CDR2: SGHVS and FQNEAQ. The CDR3 consists of 17 residues. In DNA, the CDR3 is TGTGCCAGCAGTTATGCGGGTAGCGGGAGGCAACAAGAGACCCAGTACTTC. The encoded protein is CASSYAGSGRQQETQYF.

This clonotype came up many times. This chain links TRBV7-2 with TRBJ2-7; maybe TRBD2 (6 bases). The V end was cut by 3 bases, the J end by 4 bases, with 10 bases between. CDR3 size: 13 residues. CDR1 is SGHTA, CDR2 FQGNSA, per germline. CDR3 protein: CASSLAGLYEQYF. DNA of the CDR3: TGTGCCAGCAGCTTGGCGGGGTTATACGAGCAGTACTTC.

This clonotype showed up many times. The chain recombines TRBV27 with TRBJ1-6; TRBD1 matches 10 bases. The germline gives CDR1 MNHEY, CDR2 SMNVEV (reference sequence). J lost 9 bases, V lost 6 bases, and 5 bases had no gene match. This CDR3 is built from 14 residues. This CDR3 reads CASSHRDRGSPLHF. The CDR3 coding sequence is TGTGCCAGCAGCCACCGGGACAGGGGTTCACCCCTCCACTTT.

This clonotype came up many times. The CDR3 DNA follows: TGTGCCAGCACCCGACTAGCGGGACGCACAGATACGCAGTATTTT. Protein product: CASTRLAGRTDTQYF. This chain links TRBV28 with TRBJ2-3, with 11 bases matching TRBD2. Germline-derived CDR1 and CDR2 are MDHEN and SYDVKM. This CDR3 is built from 15 residues. V dropped 7 bases and J dropped 1; count of bases not matched to a gene: 4.

The table lists this clonotype with many counts. This chain links TRBV14 with TRBJ1-2; no clear D gene. Trimming stripped 0 bases from V and 7 bases from J, with 9 bases between. Germline CDR1 SGHDN, CDR2 FVKESK. This CDR3 spans 13 amino acids. This CDR3 is CASSQDLVGGYTF. In nucleotides, the CDR3 is TGTGCCAGCAGCCAAGATCTCGTGGGTGGCTACACCTTC.

The chain has TRBV2 and TRBJ1-2, with 8 bases aligning to TRBD1. The germline V gene encodes CDR1 SNHLY and CDR2 FYNNEI. There are 14 residues in the CDR3. Unmatched junction bases numbered 7, after V lost 8 bases and J lost 2 bases. The CDR3 spells CASLGQGWNYGYTF. For the CDR3, the DNA is TGTGCCAGCCTCGGACAGGGATGGAACTATGGCTACACCTTC.

A note on this clonotype: The CDR3 ends on some other residue instead of the conserved phenylalanine or tryptophan, so this is likely a read error. The rearrangement joins TRBV19 to TRBJ2-1; TRBD1 matches at 7 bases. This CDR3 has 12 amino acids. Per the germline V gene, CDR1 is LNHDA and CDR2 is SQIVND (reference sequence). V shed 6 bases, J shed 7 bases, and the junction held 3 bases outside the gene matches. The CDR3 DNA reads as TGTGCCAGTAGCACACAGGGGAATGAGCAGTTCCTC. Translated, it gives CASSTQGNEQFL.

With respect to this clonotype: A much larger clone differs by one base, so this may be a read error. This chain uses TRBV2 with TRBJ1-4, with 7 bases fitting TRBD1. The CDR3 is 14 amino acids. Germline V gives CDR1 SNHLY, CDR2 FYNNEI. Trimming at V came to 6 bases and at J to 8 bases, leaving 9 bases not matched to a gene. This CDR3 reads CASRASGTDEKLFF. CDR3 sequence (DNA): TGTGCCAGCAGGGCCTCGGGGACAGACGAAAAACTGTTTTTT.

This clonotype was seen a handful of times. The chain couples TRBV3-1 to TRBJ2-7; 8 bases line up with TRBD2. Per the germline V gene, CDR1 is LGHDT and CDR2 is YNNKEL (reference sequence). This CDR3 is built from 13 residues. J gave up 3 bases and V 5 bases, and 3 bases lay outside the gene matches. The CDR3 here is CASSASGLYEQYF. The DNA for the CDR3 is TGTGCCAGCAGCGCTAGCGGGCTCTACGAGCAGTACTTC.

This clonotype was counted at least ten times. In nucleotides, the CDR3 is TGTGCCACCAGGTCCGGCATGAACACTGAAGCTTTCTTT. This codes for CATRSGMNTEAFF. The rearrangement links TRBV24-1 to TRBJ1-1; D uncertain. The germline gives CDR1 KGHDR, CDR2 SFDVKD. V gave up 7 bases and J gave up 0 bases, with 8 bases separating them. The CDR3 loop spans 13 amino acids.

This clonotype has a count of ten or more. This rearrangement joins TRBV6-1 to TRBJ2-7; TRBD1 matches at 9 bases. Germline V CDR1 and CDR2: MNHNS, SASEGT. V gave up 4 bases and J gave up 4 bases; unmatched junction bases: 8. The CDR3 consists of 15 residues. The CDR3, as DNA: TGTGCCAGCAGTGCTTCGACAGGGGGTAGTTACGAGCAGTACTTC. This sequence encodes CASSASTGGSYEQYF.

This clonotype was counted ten times or more. The rearrangement links TRBV6-1 to TRBJ1-6; D is undetermined. Trimming removed 8 bases at V and 10 bases at J, with 12 bases between. This CDR3 comprises 12 residues. Germline values: CDR1 MNHNS, CDR2 SASEGT. The DNA of the CDR3 is TGTGCCAGCGCGGGGTTTGGGTCACCCCTCCACTTT. It is translated as CASAGFGSPLHF.

This clonotype was found a few times. The rearrangement uses TRBV18 and TRBJ1-2, with unresolved D. V lost 3 bases and J lost 8, with 22 bases in between. Germline V lookup: CDR1 KGHSH, CDR2 LQKENI. The CDR3 runs to 16 residues. CDR3 amino acids: CASSPSKTQTSAGYTF. DNA of the CDR3: TGTGCCAGCTCACCCTCAAAGACTCAAACTAGTGCGGGCTACACCTTC.

V gene TRBV11-3 combines with J gene TRBJ2-2, with 13 bases that match TRBD2. CDR1 and CDR2 from the germline V gene are SGHNT and YENEEA. V gave up 4 bases and J gave up 7 bases; unmatched junction bases: 9. The CDR3 runs 17 residues. The CDR3 loop reads CASSSAGTSGTHGELFF. For the CDR3, the DNA is TGTGCCAGCAGCTCCGCCGGGACTAGCGGGACCCACGGGGAGCTGTTTTTT.